Ten or more counts support the clone carrying this T cell receptor (beta chain). Its specificity is not known. Lactation, pregnancy, other autoimmune disease or uncontrolled infection led to exclusion of patients. This specimen comes from a study of T cells in Graves' hyperthyroidism and ophthalmopathy. General study findings and limits: Most thyroid clonotypes with frequency above 0.001 were detected in blood. Model output signaled ophthalmopathy a median about 6.3 months ahead of onset.

Amplified TCR beta CDR3 regions came from RNA transcripts. The HTBI set primed first-round TCR CDR3 RT-PCR. TCRdb fed the multiplex PCR reads into MiXCR, producing one record per CDR3 protein. The sample has 600,000 or so distinct CDR3 sequences, 15% to 20% seen once. This CDR3 has 12 amino acids. Trimming cost V 8 bases and J 2 bases, with 10 bases left between them. The germline V gene has CDR1 SNHLY and CDR2 FYNNEI. J is TRBJ2-7 and V is TRBV2; the D gene is possibly TRBD2 (6 bases). This receptor was identified in a woman aged 30 to 39 with Graves' hyperthyroidism. Sequencing input: blood. The CDR3: CASGRLAYEQYF. CDR3 nucleotides: TGTGCCAGCGGCCGACTAGCCTACGAGCAGTACTTC.